Below, one T cell receptor beta chain is given with its context. What it recognizes is unknown. This sample is drawn from a study of cytomegalovirus exposure and HLA in healthy donors. The PCR contained 60 Vbeta and 13 Jbeta primers. TCRdb's table, derived via immunoSEQ multiplex PCR, lists solely in-frame clones and lacks some. The sample has more than 90,000 clones; over 60% are singletons. This donor has no recorded CMV serostatus. Overall study findings and caveats: In an earlier analysis, in some 500 donors, most V segments appeared productive either ~87% or ~30% of the time.

The source of this sequence is a human donor in good health. The sequencing sample was made of PBMCs.

Written as DNA, the CDR3 is TGTGCCAGCAGTGGTCCCGGGACAGACTATGGCTACACCTTC. Amino acid sequence: CASSGPGTDYGYTF. The genes are TRBV6-1 and TRBJ1-2, with TRBD1 matching over 7 bases. This CDR3 comprises 14 residues. V shed 4 bases and J 3 bases; nucleotides not matched to a gene: 5. Germline V gene sequence: CDR1 MNHNS, CDR2 SASEGT.